The entry below describes one TCR beta chain. The antigen is not known. CDR1 and CDR2 (germline): WNHNN, SYGVQD (reference sequence). This CDR3 has 15 amino acids. The sample originates from a study of T cell clusters in autoimmune cytopenias. For the study at large: Per sample, median TRB depth was around 51,000 reads, yielding a median 2,350 distinct clonotypes. Study-level findings and limits: TRB repertoire shifts in secondary cytopenia and chronic lymphocytic leukemia mostly reflected lymphoma, not autoimmunity. Compared with active autoimmune hepatitis patients, healthy donors showed roughly 3-fold more exclusive TRB clusters. Clustering suggested that physiological T cell clusters were missing in primary autoimmune cytopenia patients.

Tens of thousands of genome equivalents of blood DNA were amplified for TRB. TRB rearrangements were amplified by touch-down multiplex PCR with mixed TRB-A/B primers. TCRdb re-called the multiplex PCR reads and catalogs CDR3 proteins one per entry, DNA excluded. Its listing shows 3,000 to 3,500 distinct CDR3 sequences. The genes are TRBV10-1 and TRBJ1-4. This receptor was identified in a human donor with an autoimmune cytopenia or autoimmune hepatitis (not recorded which). The sequenced material came from peripheral blood. The CDR3: CASSESRYAFEKLFF.